Below are 20 T cell receptor beta chains sequenced from a single sample in a study of blood T cell repertoires in COVID-19. Produced via immunoSEQ multiplex PCR; TCRdb's table is partial and in-frame only. The sample has about 57,000 clones, about 90% seen once. The specimen sequenced was peripheral blood. These receptors came from a woman of 80 years or more with COVID-19, enrolled during active disease.

This clone was seen only once. The J gene is TRBJ2-3, the V gene TRBV3-1 (or the pseudogene TRBV3-2); 9 bases fit TRBD1. The CDR3 has 16 amino acids. The germline CDR1 and CDR2 sequences are LGHDT and YNNKEL (reference sequence). V was clipped by 1 base and J by 5 bases; unmatched bases: 7. The CDR3 nucleotides read TGTGCCAGCAGCCAAGTGTGGAGACAGGGGGGAGATACGCAGTATTTT. Its protein is CASSQVWRQGGDTQYF.

The CDR3 DNA is TGCAGCGTCGCGCGACAGGGGGCATCAAACACTGAAGCTTTCTTT. The encoded protein is CSVARQGASNTEAFF. The gene calls are TRBV29-1 and TRBJ1-1; 10 bases map to TRBD1. Germline V lookup: CDR1 SQVTM, CDR2 ANQGSEA. The V and J ends lost 6 bases and 2 bases, in that order; junction bases with no gene match: 9. The CDR3 spans 15 residues.

This chain connects TRBV7-8 to TRBJ1-2, with D perhaps matching TRBD1 (6 bases). Trimming stripped 1 base from V and 7 bases from J, with 16 bases between. Germline loops: CDR1 SGHVS, CDR2 FQNEAQ. This CDR3 is built from 15 residues. The CDR3 bases are TGTGCCAGCAGCTTAGGGGAAGACAGGATTGGTGGCTACACCTTC. It is translated as CASSLGEDRIGGYTF. Combining the CDR3 with reference TRBV7-8 and TRBJ1-2 gives the whole variable domain GAGVSQSPRYKVAKRGQDVALRCDPISGHVSLFWYQQALGQGPEFLTYFQNEAQLDKSGLPSDRFFAERPEGSVSTLKIQRTQQEDSAVYLCASSLGEDRIGGYTFGSGTRLTVV.

This clone was seen only a few times. J is TRBJ1-5 and V is TRBV21-1; TRBD1, the table's D call, was not compared with the DNA. TRBV21-1 is given as a pseudogene. The CDR3 extends over 15 amino acids. The CDR3: CASGDSRVGNQPQHF. CDR3 DNA sequence: TGTGCCAGCGGGGACAGTAGAGTAGGAAATCAGCCCCAGCATTTT.

This chain uses TRBV2 with TRBJ1-2; D is undetermined. V was clipped by 6 bases and J by 5 bases, with 13 bases between them. CDR1 and CDR2 (germline): SNHLY, FYNNEI. The CDR3 totals 13 residues. The CDR3 bases are TGTGCCAGCAGCCGGTCCGGAGGATATGGCTACACCTTC. Encoded protein: CASSRSGGYGYTF. Variable domain in full (rest from reference TRBV2 and TRBJ1-2): EPEVTQTPSHQVTQMGQEVILRCVPISNHLYFYWYRQILGQKVEFLVSFYNNEISEKSEIFDDQFSVERPDGSNFTLKIRSTKLEDSAMYFCASSRSGGYGYTFGSGTRLTVV.

The chain employs TRBV21-1 and TRBJ1-4; TRBD1, the table's D call, was not compared with the DNA. TRBV21-1 is deemed a pseudogene. The CDR3 length is 15 residues. Written as DNA, the CDR3 is TGTGCCGCTCCCCAGGGACAGCATACTAATGAAAAACTGTTTTTT. Its translation is CAAPQGQHTNEKLFF.

The chain carries TRBV7-9 and TRBJ2-5; D may be TRBD2 (5 bases). The CDR3 consists of 13 residues. Germline lookup yields CDR1 SEHNR and CDR2 FQNEAQ (reference sequence). Trimming cost V 1 base and J 7 bases, with 10 bases left between them. CDR3 loop: CASSLGQAGTQYF. CDR3 nucleotide sequence: TGTGCCAGCAGCTTAGGTCAGGCGGGGACCCAGTACTTC.

This chain joins TRBV5-1 and TRBJ1-1; no clear D gene. V gave up 4 bases and J gave up 3 bases, with 13 bases separating them. The length of the CDR3 is 14 residues. Germline assignment: CDR1 SGHRS and CDR2 YFSETQ. CDR3 sequence reads: CASSESGPDTEAFF. CDR3 DNA: TGCGCCAGCAGCGAATCGGGTCCGGACACTGAAGCTTTCTTT.

This chain uses TRBV16 with TRBJ2-7; 8 bases fit TRBD1. The V gene's germline CDR1 is KGHSY and CDR2 FQNENV. The CDR3 covers 13 residues. The ends lost 4 bases at V and 1 base at J; junction bases unmatched: 0. The CDR3 sequence is CASSRTGSYEQYF. The CDR3 DNA follows: TGTGCCAGCAGCCGGACAGGGTCCTACGAGCAGTACTTC.

A few counts support this clone. DNA for the CDR3: TGTGCCATCAGTGACACCGGGACAGCCTATGGCTACACCTTC. Its translation is CAISDTGTAYGYTF. The chain recombines TRBV10-3 with TRBJ1-2; the match to TRBD1 covers 7 bases. The V gene end was trimmed by 3 bases and the J gene end by 4 bases; junction bases not matched to a gene: 5. Germline V gives CDR1 ENHRY, CDR2 SYGVKD. This CDR3 contains 14 residues.

This clone appeared a single time. V gene TRBV10-3 combines with J gene TRBJ2-7; 12 nucleotides align to TRBD1. The V gene end was trimmed by 7 bases and the J gene end by 7 bases; junction bases not matched to a gene: 5. The CDR3 covers 13 residues. Looked up from germline, CDR1 is ENHRY and CDR2 is SYGVKD. This CDR3 is CAIKGQGAEEQYF. DNA of the CDR3: TGTGCCATCAAGGGACAGGGGGCTGAGGAGCAGTACTTC.

V gene TRBV15 combines with J gene TRBJ2-2; no clear D gene. V was shortened by 0 bases and J by 1 base, with 12 bases between the two germline ends. The CDR3 covers 17 residues. CDR1 is LNHNV, CDR2 YYDKDF, per germline (reference sequence). CDR3 sequence: CATSREAITENTGELFF. CDR3 bases: TGTGCCACCAGCAGAGAGGCTATTACAGAGAACACCGGGGAGCTGTTTTTT. Drawing the rest from reference TRBV15 and TRBJ2-2, the complete variable domain is DAMVIQNPRYQVTQFGKPVTLSCSQTLNHNVMYWYQQKSSQAPKLLFHYYDKDFNNEADTPDNFQSRRPNTSFCFLDIRSPGLGDTAMYLCATSREAITENTGELFFGEGSRLTVL.

The chain couples TRBV7-9 to TRBJ1-2; D is undetermined. Trimming removed 1 base at V and 5 bases at J, with 5 bases between. Germline CDR1 reads SEHNR; CDR2 reads FQNEAQ (reference sequence). CDR3 size: 12 residues. Here the CDR3 reads CASSLERYGYTF. Here the CDR3 DNA reads TGTGCCAGCAGCTTAGAGCGTTATGGCTACACCTTC. The variable domain in full, with the rest retrieved from reference TRBV7-9 and TRBJ1-2, is DTGVSQNPRHKITKRGQNVTFRCDPISEHNRLYWYRQTLGQGPEFLTYFQNEAQLEKSRLLSDRFSAERPKGSFSTLEIQRTEQGDSAMYLCASSLERYGYTFGSGTRLTVV.

The chain couples TRBV29-1 to TRBJ2-7; D may be TRBD2 (5 bases). V was trimmed by 4 bases and J by 3 bases, leaving 16 bases between them. The CDR3 has 14 residues. Per the germline V gene, CDR1 is SQVTM and CDR2 is ANQGSEA. Here the CDR3 DNA reads TGCAGCGTTGTCCTTGTGGCCGACTACTACGAGCAGTACTTC. Translated, it gives CSVVLVADYYEQYF.

V is TRBV15 and J is TRBJ1-5, with D maybe TRBD1 (5 bases). Trimming cost V 0 bases and J 6 bases, with 12 bases left between them. The germline gives CDR1 LNHNV, CDR2 YYDKDF (reference sequence). The length of the CDR3 is 15 residues. The CDR3 spells CATSRDLQATQPQHF. In DNA form, the CDR3 reads TGTGCCACCAGCAGAGATTTACAGGCTACTCAGCCCCAGCATTTT.

The rearrangement links TRBV27 to TRBJ1-4; 7 nucleotides match TRBD1. Per the germline V gene, CDR1 is MNHEY and CDR2 is SMNVEV (reference sequence). There are 17 residues in the CDR3. With V trimmed by 6 bases and J by 0 bases, 10 bases remained unmatched. The CDR3 DNA is TGTGCCAGCAGCCCTGGCAGGGGGACGGCAACTAATGAAAAACTGTTTTTT. Its translation is CASSPGRGTATNEKLFF.

This chain uses TRBV15 with TRBJ1-6, with D possibly matching TRBD1 (6 bases). This CDR3 has 15 residues. V was trimmed by 2 bases and J by 9 bases, leaving 14 bases between them. Germline values: CDR1 LNHNV, CDR2 YYDKDF (reference sequence). DNA for the CDR3: TGTGCCACCAGCAGAACCAGGGGTCAGGTTTCACCCCTCCACTTT. As protein: CATSRTRGQVSPLHF.

The chain uses TRBV5-1 and TRBJ2-1; 15 bases agree with TRBD2. This CDR3 spans 17 amino acids. Germline V gene data show CDR1 as SGHRS and CDR2 as YFSETQ. After removal of 5 bases from V and 9 bases from J, the junction contained 12 bases not matched to a gene. CDR3 loop: CASSWTSGGAALGEQFF. CDR3 coding DNA: TGCGCCAGCAGTTGGACTAGCGGGGGGGCCGCTCTAGGTGAGCAGTTCTTC.

The chain carries TRBV2 and TRBJ2-1; TRBD1 aligns across 9 bases. V shed 6 bases, J shed 5 bases, and the junction held 11 bases outside the gene matches. The CDR3 is made up of 16 amino acids. Germline assignment: CDR1 SNHLY and CDR2 FYNNEI. The CDR3 sequence is CASRGESGQGNNEQFF. The CDR3 region has the DNA TGTGCCAGCAGGGGAGAAAGCGGACAGGGGAACAATGAGCAGTTCTTC.

The rearrangement links TRBV19 to TRBJ1-5, with a tentative D call TRBD1 (5 bases). The CDR3 runs to 14 residues. The germline V and J ends were trimmed by 9 bases and 10 bases, with 22 bases remaining between them. Germline V CDR1 and CDR2: LNHDA, SQIVND (reference sequence). The chain's CDR3 is CASRHQGQRGPQHF. The CDR3 DNA reads TGTGCCAGCCGGCATCAGGGTCAAAGGGGACCCCAGCATTTT.